Listed here is a single T cell receptor (beta chain). The sample belongs to a study of T cell changes during pregnancy in multiple sclerosis. Repertoires were generated with immunoSEQ multiplex PCR, while TCRdb's copy carries only in-frame clones and drops some. The sample carries tens of thousands of clones, 75% to 90% recorded once. Germline trimming cut 1 base from V and 2 bases from J; bases unmatched to any gene: 7. Germline CDR1 MGHRA, CDR2 YSYEKL. The CDR3 is 17 residues long. The sample was peripheral blood, taken after pregnancy. V is TRBV4-1 and J is TRBJ2-3; 9 bases match TRBD2. The receptor comes from a female donor with multiple sclerosis, enrolled in a pregnancy study. As DNA, the CDR3 is TGCGCCAGCAGCCAAGCCCCTAGCGGGGAGAACACAGATACGCAGTATTTT. It encodes CASSQAPSGENTDTQYF.